Presented here are 24 T cell receptor beta chains from one specimen sequenced in a study of T cell responses to AZD1222 COVID-19 vaccine. TCRdb's copy holds only in-frame clones and misses some; the assay was immunoSEQ multiplex PCR. The sample records 110,000 or so clones, over 75% being singletons. The starting material was peripheral blood, obtained on day 0 of AZD1222 vaccination. These receptors all come from an adult in good health.

The chain employs TRBV4-1 and TRBJ2-3, with TRBD2 identical over 9 bases. Germline CDR1 and CDR2: MGHRA and YSYEKL. CDR3 length: 19 amino acids. Losses at the gene ends were 1 base for V and 2 bases for J; bases not matched to a gene: 13. The CDR3 sequence: CASSQVVGVAGAFTDTQYF. CDR3 bases: TGCGCCAGCAGCCAAGTCGTCGGAGTAGCGGGGGCGTTCACAGATACGCAGTATTTT.

The chain employs TRBV6-4 and TRBJ2-2; possibly TRBD1 for D (5 bases). Trimming shortened V by 3 bases and J by 2 bases, and 13 bases separated the two germline ends. This CDR3 has 16 amino acids. Germline CDR1 reads MRHNA; CDR2 reads SNTAGT. The CDR3 DNA is TGTGCCAGCAGTGAGAATCATCAGGGAAACACCGGGGAGCTGTTTTTT. This sequence encodes CASSENHQGNTGELFF.

The chain has TRBV2 and TRBJ1-1; no clear D. CDR1 and CDR2 (germline): SNHLY, FYNNEI. There are 11 residues in the CDR3. V was pared by 4 bases and J by 6 bases, with 6 bases between. CDR3 bases: TGTGCCAGCAGTGTACGTCCTGAAGCTTTCTTT. This encodes CASSVRPEAFF.

J is TRBJ1-4 and V is TRBV3-1 (or the pseudogene TRBV3-2); TRBD1 is a possible D gene (5 bases). This CDR3 comprises 15 residues. CDR1 is LGHDT and CDR2 is YNNKEL in the germline V gene (reference sequence). Trimming cost V 0 bases and J 3 bases, with 8 bases left between them. The CDR3 DNA follows: TGTGCCAGCAGCCAAGATTCAGGGTCTAATGAAAAACTGTTTTTT. Protein sequence: CASSQDSGSNEKLFF.

J is TRBJ2-3 and V is TRBV30; maybe TRBD1 (6 bases). The CDR3 totals 13 residues. Trimming took 5 bases from V and 2 from J, leaving 11 bases between them. Germline CDR1 is GTSNPN and CDR2 is SVGIG (reference sequence). The CDR3 nucleotides read TGTGCCTGGGGGGGACATTCCACAGATACGCAGTATTTT. This encodes CAWGGHSTDTQYF.

V usage is TRBV19 and J usage is TRBJ1-2, with D tentatively TRBD1 (6 bases). Trimming left V 8 bases short and J 3 bases short, with 16 bases between. CDR3 length equals 14 residues. The germline CDR1 and CDR2 sequences are LNHDA and SQIVND (reference sequence). The CDR3 region is CASGITGPYYGYTF. CDR3 in DNA: TGTGCCAGTGGGATAACAGGGCCCTACTATGGCTACACCTTC. Drawing the rest from reference TRBV19 and TRBJ1-2, the complete variable domain is DGGITQSPKYLFRKEGQNVTLSCEQNLNHDAMYWYRQDPGQGLRLIYYSQIVNDFQKGDIAEGYSVSREKKESFPLTVTSAQKNPTAFYLCASGITGPYYGYTFGSGTRLTVV.

The genes are TRBV5-1 and TRBJ1-2; the D is unclear. Germline CDR1 and CDR2: SGHRS and YFSETQ. The CDR3 has 14 residues. V was pared by 0 bases and J by 3 bases, with 9 bases between. For the CDR3, the DNA is TGCGCCAGCAGCTTGGTACGGGAGGACTATGGCTACACCTTC. Translation: CASSLVREDYGYTF.

The rearrangement links TRBV7-3 to TRBJ2-2; D might be TRBD2 (5 bases). V lost 2 bases and J lost 4, with 11 bases in between. CDR3 length equals 15 residues. Germline V gene lookup returns CDR1 SGHTA and CDR2 FQGTGA. The CDR3 is CASSLGLAPTGELFF. The DNA for the CDR3 is TGTGCCAGCAGCTTAGGGCTAGCCCCCACCGGGGAGCTGTTTTTT. Full variable domain (remainder filled in from reference TRBV7-3 and TRBJ2-2): GAGVSQTPSNKVTEKGKYVELRCDPISGHTALYWYRQSLGQGPEFLIYFQGTGAADDSGLPNDRFFAVRPEGSVSTLKIQRTERGDSAVYLCASSLGLAPTGELFFGEGSRLTVL.

The chain is built from TRBV18 and TRBJ1-3; possible D gene TRBD1, 6 bases. The V end lost 3 bases, the J end lost 8 bases, and 14 bases lay between the germline ends. The CDR3 contains 14 residues. Germline V gene sequence: CDR1 KGHSH, CDR2 LQKENI. Here the CDR3 reads CASSPTGMEDTIYF. CDR3 DNA: TGTGCCAGCTCACCTACAGGGATGGAGGACACCATATATTTT.

Turning to this clone: Sequence at one end of the junction differs from germline and may be a read error. The chain couples TRBV6-1 to TRBJ2-3, with TRBD2 identical over 11 bases. The CDR3 sequence is 16 residues long. Germline CDR1 reads MNHNS; CDR2 reads SASEGT. CDR3 sequence reads: CASSDLSGGAGDKQYF. As DNA, the CDR3 is TGTGCCAGCAGTGATCTTAGCGGGGGGGCCGGAGATAAGCAGTATTTT.

This clone was observed once. The chain is built from TRBV29-1 and TRBJ2-2; D unresolved. V shed 4 bases and J shed 4 bases, with 13 bases lying between them. CDR3 length: 14 residues. Germline V gene data show CDR1 as SQVTM and CDR2 as ANQGSEA. The CDR3 DNA sequence: TGCAGCGTTGGAGTTAGGGTCCCCACCGGGGAGCTGTTTTTT. This gives the protein CSVGVRVPTGELFF.

This clone was recorded once. The rearrangement joins TRBV6-5 to TRBJ2-7; no definite D call. This CDR3 contains 12 residues. Deletions cut 6 bases from V and 0 bases from J, with 6 bases between. The germline V gene has CDR1 MNHEY and CDR2 SVGAGI. CDR3 DNA: TGTGCCAGCAGCCCCGGCTCCTACGAGCAGTACTTC. It specifies CASSPGSYEQYF.

The chain couples TRBV4-2 to TRBJ2-7; unclear D gene. Germline V lookup: CDR1 LGHNA, CDR2 YNFKEQ. This CDR3 region has 16 residues. Trimming took 1 base from V and 0 from J, leaving 13 bases between them. The CDR3 region is CASSQADRRNSYEQYF. In DNA, the CDR3 is TGTGCCAGCAGCCAAGCGGATCGTCGGAACTCCTACGAGCAGTACTTC.

The V call is TRBV6-2 or TRBV6-3, the J call TRBJ2-7, with D tentatively TRBD1 (6 bases). Looked up from germline, CDR1 is MNHEY and CDR2 is SVGEGT. V gave up 4 bases and J gave up 3 bases, with 10 bases separating them. The CDR3 length is 13 residues. The CDR3 bases are TGTGCCAGCAGTTCTGGGGGCAGCTACGAGCAGTACTTC. Protein: CASSSGGSYEQYF.

The genes are TRBV27 and TRBJ1-1, with TRBD1 as a possible D gene (6 bases). CDR1 is MNHEY and CDR2 is SMNVEV in the germline V gene (reference sequence). CDR3 size: 14 residues. The V gene lost 3 bases and the J gene lost 9 bases, with 17 bases spanning the gap. CDR3 residues: CASSLAGAQPQAFF. The CDR3 region has the DNA TGTGCCAGCAGTTTGGCAGGGGCGCAGCCTCAAGCTTTCTTT.

This clone was observed a few times. This chain uses TRBV6-5 with TRBJ1-5; D gene uncertain. Looked up from germline, CDR1 is MNHEY and CDR2 is SVGAGI. This CDR3 comprises 14 residues. V was shortened by 2 bases and J by 4 bases, with 9 bases between the two germline ends. The CDR3, as DNA: TGTGCCAGCAGTTACCTAGGAACAAATCAGCCCCAGCATTTT. It codes for CASSYLGTNQPQHF.

This clone has only a few counts. The chain carries TRBV2 and TRBJ1-2; D gene uncertain. CDR3 length: 13 residues. Germline CDR1 reads SNHLY; CDR2 reads FYNNEI. Between the trimmed V and J ends, which lost 3 bases and 1 base, there was a span of 6 bases. Here the CDR3 reads CASSEDLNYGYTF. Here the CDR3 DNA reads TGTGCCAGCAGTGAGGACCTTAACTATGGCTACACCTTC.

The chain is built from TRBV10-3 and TRBJ1-1; D remains unclear. V was cut by 0 bases and J by 4 bases, with 12 bases left in between. Germline V gene sequence: CDR1 ENHRY, CDR2 SYGVKD. CDR3 length equals 15 residues. CDR3 DNA sequence: TGTGCCATCAGTGAGTCCGGGGATCGGGTCACTGAAGCTTTCTTT. Translated: CAISESGDRVTEAFF.

In this sample, this clone turned up once. The chain recombines TRBV14 with TRBJ2-7; possible D gene TRBD1, 6 bases. This CDR3 region has 14 residues. V dropped 1 base and J dropped 4 bases, with 11 bases sitting between them. The V gene's germline CDR1 is SGHDN and CDR2 FVKESK. CDR3 nucleotide sequence: TGTGCCAGCAGCCAAGGGCAGGGGCCTTACGAGCAGTACTTC. Its protein product is CASSQGQGPYEQYF.

This sequence joins TRBV7-8 and TRBJ2-3; D is possibly TRBD2 (6 bases). CDR3 length: 16 residues. Germline CDR1 reads SGHVS; CDR2 reads FQNEAQ. V lost 5 bases and J lost 2, with 17 bases in between. The CDR3 DNA follows: TGTGCCAGCAGCCCCGTGGCGGGGAGCTTCACAGATACGCAGTATTTT. This sequence encodes CASSPVAGSFTDTQYF.

This sequence joins TRBV12-3 or TRBV12-4 and TRBJ1-6; TRBD1 aligns across 8 bases. The CDR3 loop spans 13 amino acids. The trim removed 3 bases at V and 13 bases at J, leaving 5 bases unmatched. CDR3 bases: TGTGCCAGCAGTTTGACAGGGGAAACCCCCCTCCACTTT. Protein sequence: CASSLTGETPLHF.

This chain uses TRBV14 with TRBJ1-1; possible D gene TRBD1, 5 bases. CDR1 is SGHDN, CDR2 FVKESK, per germline. Trimming stripped 0 bases from V and 11 bases from J, with 16 bases between. CDR3 length equals 14 residues. CDR3 residues: CASSQDFVGAQAFF. CDR3 nucleotide sequence: TGTGCCAGCAGCCAAGATTTCGTAGGGGCGCAGGCTTTCTTT.

The chain employs TRBV24-1 and TRBJ2-6; TRBD1 aligns across 9 bases. After removal of 7 bases from V and 3 bases from J, the junction contained 9 bases not matched to a gene. Per germline, CDR1 KGHDR and CDR2 SFDVKD. This CDR3 has 17 residues. The CDR3 DNA is TGTGCCACCAGCGACAGGGGGGCCCGAGGTGGGGCCAACGTCCTGACTTTC. This sequence encodes CATSDRGARGGANVLTF.

The chain carries TRBV30 and TRBJ1-1, with D maybe TRBD1 (6 bases). Germline CDR1 GTSNPN, CDR2 SVGIG (reference sequence). This CDR3 has 13 amino acids. V shed 3 bases and J shed 1 base, with 9 bases lying between them. The CDR3, as DNA: TGTGCCTGGAGGGACAGTGGGAACACTGAAGCTTTCTTT. This codes for CAWRDSGNTEAFF.